What follows are 27 T cell receptor beta chains derived from one specimen sequenced in a study of CD8 T cells in ankylosing spondylitis. TCRdb ran MiXCR on the 5' RACE reads and lists one entry per CDR3 protein. Of approximately 260,000 distinct CDR3 sequences listed, about 18% are singletons. The sequencing input was blood, either unsorted or a sorted T cell fraction (not recorded which). These receptors all stem from a male donor with ankylosing spondylitis or in good health (not recorded which).

This clonotype was observed at least ten times. The V and J genes are TRBV5-1 and TRBJ2-7, with TRBD2 as a possible D gene (5 bases). Trimming removed 2 bases at V and 2 bases at J, with 11 bases between. CDR3 length equals 14 residues. The germline V gene encodes CDR1 SGHRS and CDR2 YFSETQ. The CDR3 here is CASSFEGAAYEQYF. DNA of the CDR3: TGCGCCAGCAGCTTCGAGGGAGCGGCCTACGAGCAGTACTTC.

The chain carries TRBV20-1 and TRBJ2-1; 13 nucleotides match TRBD2. CDR3 length equals 15 residues. Germline V gene lookup returns CDR1 DFQATT and CDR2 SNEGSKA (reference sequence). With V trimmed by 6 bases and J by 5 bases, 7 bases remained unmatched. The chain's CDR3 is CSAPELAGGNNEQFF. The CDR3 DNA reads TGCAGTGCCCCCGAACTAGCGGGAGGGAACAATGAGCAGTTCTTC.

This clonotype was observed a single time. The chain combines TRBV7-8 with TRBJ2-7; no firm D call. Per germline, CDR1 SGHVS and CDR2 FQNEAQ. V shed 5 bases and J shed 2 bases, with 13 bases lying between them. CDR3 length equals 14 residues. The CDR3 coding sequence is TGTGCCAGCAGCCCCGCGGCGCTTACCTACGAGCAGTACTTC. Its translation: CASSPAALTYEQYF.

In this sample, this clonotype turned up a few times. The chain employs TRBV29-1 and TRBJ2-1, with TRBD1 matching over 9 bases. The CDR3 has 14 residues. Germline V gene data show CDR1 as SQVTM and CDR2 as ANQGSEA. V shed 4 bases and J 4 bases; nucleotides not matched to a gene: 5. CDR3 DNA sequence: TGCAGCGTTGCCACGGGACAGGGTTACAATGAGCAGTTCTTC. This sequence encodes CSVATGQGYNEQFF.

The genes are TRBV29-1 and TRBJ1-2; the match to TRBD1 covers 7 bases. J lost 4 bases, V lost 5 bases, and 4 bases had no gene match. The germline gives CDR1 SQVTM, CDR2 ANQGSEA. CDR3 length equals 12 residues. The CDR3 DNA reads TGCAGCGTTCGACAGGGTGGCTATGGCTACACCTTC. This sequence encodes CSVRQGGYGYTF.

This rearrangement joins TRBV4-3 to TRBJ2-7; D ambiguous. Trimming took off 0 bases at V and 0 bases at J, with 9 bases between the two ends. The CDR3 contains 15 residues. Germline values: CDR1 LGHNA, CDR2 YSLEER. CDR3 nucleotide sequence: TGCGCCAGCAGCCAAGATCCTGCGAGCTCCTACGAGCAGTACTTC. It specifies CASSQDPASSYEQYF.

This clonotype was observed a handful of times. The gene calls are TRBV7-9 and TRBJ2-7; D gene unclear. Deletions cut 3 bases from V and 7 bases from J, with 10 bases between. Per germline, CDR1 SEHNR and CDR2 FQNEAQ (reference sequence). CDR3 size: 12 residues. The CDR3 DNA sequence: TGTGCCAGCAGCTTCCGCTTTTGGGAGCAGTACTTC. Its protein product is CASSFRFWEQYF.

The table lists this clonotype with a few counts. V and J are TRBV12-3 or TRBV12-4 and TRBJ1-2; no clear D gene. V was clipped by 5 bases and J by 9 bases, with 16 bases between them. The CDR3 is 13 amino acids. Written as DNA, the CDR3 is TGTGCCAGCAGTCTCCCCGGTCGGGAGAGCTACACCTTC. Translated: CASSLPGRESYTF.

The chain recombines TRBV4-1 with TRBJ2-3; tentatively, D is TRBD2 (5 bases). The CDR3 is 12 residues long. Germline V lookup: CDR1 MGHRA, CDR2 YSYEKL. Here the CDR3 reads CVSSQGGDTQYF. Written as DNA, the CDR3 is TGCGTTAGCAGCCAAGGAGGAGATACGCAGTATTTT.

In its sample, this clonotype was seen many times. The chain has TRBV11-2 and TRBJ2-1; D uncertain. Germline values: CDR1 SGHAT, CDR2 FQNNGV. Trimming cost V 3 bases and J 4 bases, with 4 bases left between them. The CDR3 is 12 amino acids. CDR3 nucleotides: TGTGCCAGCAGCTTGGAATACAATGAGCAGTTCTTC. Translating gives CASSLEYNEQFF.

The V and J genes are TRBV2 and TRBJ2-7; 9 bases align to TRBD1. CDR1 is SNHLY, CDR2 FYNNEI, per germline. The CDR3 has 16 amino acids. With 2 bases clipped from V and 5 bases from J, the junction kept 10 bases outside the gene matches. CDR3 in amino acids: CASSEPSTGGEDEQYF. CDR3 nucleotide sequence: TGTGCCAGCAGTGAACCTTCGACAGGGGGTGAGGACGAGCAGTACTTC.

This clonotype was recorded a few times. The chain has TRBV27 and TRBJ1-5; 8 positions match TRBD1. After removal of 8 bases from V and 1 base from J, the junction contained 7 bases not matched to a gene. This CDR3 comprises 15 residues. CDR1 MNHEY and CDR2 SMNVEV come from the germline V gene (reference sequence). The CDR3 loop is CASRTQGASNQPQHF. The DNA of the CDR3 is TGTGCCAGCCGGACCCAGGGGGCGAGCAATCAGCCCCAGCATTTT.

This clonotype was picked up many times. The DNA of the CDR3 is TGTGCCAGCAGCTGCCCGATGGGGCTAGCTTCCCGGCATGAGCAGTTCTTC. Its translation is CASSCPMGLASRHEQFF. The V and J genes are TRBV9 and TRBJ2-1, with D tentatively TRBD1 or TRBD2 (5 bases each). Per germline, CDR1 SGDLS and CDR2 YYNGEE. The V gene lost 4 bases and the J gene lost 8 bases, with 25 bases spanning the gap. The CDR3 length is 17 residues.

A few counts support this clonotype. V is TRBV20-1 and J is TRBJ2-3; TRBD2 aligns across 7 bases. This CDR3 has 18 amino acids. From germline, CDR1 is DFQATT and CDR2 SNEGSKA (reference sequence). V gave up 3 bases and J gave up 5 bases; unmatched junction bases: 20. This chain's CDR3 is CSASAEPSGASDIDTQYF. CDR3 coding DNA: TGCAGTGCTAGTGCCGAACCTAGCGGAGCGTCCGATATAGATACGCAGTATTTT.

This rearrangement joins TRBV28 to TRBJ2-7; 7 bases map to TRBD2. V trimming: 6 bases; J trimming: 0 bases; junction bases outside the gene matches: 8. The germline V gene encodes CDR1 MDHEN and CDR2 SYDVKM. The CDR3 loop spans 15 amino acids. The CDR3 sequence is CASSRPSGGSYEQYF. In nucleotides, the CDR3 is TGTGCCAGCAGCAGGCCTAGCGGAGGCTCCTACGAGCAGTACTTC.

This clonotype was observed a handful of times. This chain links TRBV6-5 with TRBJ2-7; tentatively, D is TRBD1 (7 bases). V lost 2 bases, J lost 3 bases, and 20 bases lay in between. This CDR3 spans 17 amino acids. Germline assignment: CDR1 MNHEY and CDR2 SVGAGI. CDR3 protein: CASSYQDRGTDLYEQYF. As DNA, the CDR3 is TGTGCCAGCAGTTACCAGGACCGGGGGACAGACCTCTACGAGCAGTACTTC.

About this clonotype itself: This clone may be a read error of a much larger clone one base away. V is TRBV29-1 and J is TRBJ2-2; D is perhaps TRBD2 (5 bases). The CDR3 is made up of 15 amino acids. The germline V gene encodes CDR1 SQVTM and CDR2 ANQGSEA. CDR3 sequence: CSVGPRTPNTGEPFF. CDR3 DNA: TGCAGCGTTGGGCCCCGGACCCCTAACACCGGGGAGCCGTTTTTT.

This clonotype appeared a few times. The chain carries TRBV4-3 and TRBJ2-3, with D maybe TRBD2 (6 bases). The CDR3 is made up of 15 amino acids. V gave up 4 bases and J gave up 5 bases, with 16 bases separating them. Germline V lookup: CDR1 LGHNA, CDR2 YSLEER. CDR3 in amino acids: CASSRGAGSEDTQYF. The CDR3 region has the DNA TGCGCCAGCAGCCGCGGGGCGGGATCGGAAGATACGCAGTATTTT.

Ten or more counts support this clonotype. The rearrangement uses TRBV12-5 and TRBJ2-5; either TRBD1 or TRBD2 may supply D (6 bases each). The V gene lost 2 bases and the J gene lost 5 bases, with 15 bases spanning the gap. The V gene's germline CDR1 is LGHNT and CDR2 FRNRAP. The CDR3 contains 15 residues. The CDR3 coding sequence is TGTGCTAGTGGTTTGCCACTGGGGGGCCGGGAGACCCAGTACTTC. As protein: CASGLPLGGRETQYF.

The J gene is TRBJ2-1, the V gene TRBV2; TRBD1 matches at 9 bases. The CDR3 has 14 amino acids. CDR1 SNHLY and CDR2 FYNNEI come from the germline V gene. V shed 5 bases and J 8 bases; nucleotides not matched to a gene: 7. The chain's CDR3 is CASSPGQGEDEQFF. Here the CDR3 DNA reads TGTGCCAGCAGTCCGGGACAGGGAGAAGATGAGCAGTTCTTC.

The chain is built from TRBV4-3 and TRBJ1-6; perhaps TRBD1 as D (6 bases). CDR1 and CDR2 (germline): LGHNA, YSLEER. Trimming took 0 bases from V and 2 from J, leaving 11 bases between them. This CDR3 has 17 residues. CDR3 residues: CASSQDIQGTYNSPLHF. Here the CDR3 DNA reads TGCGCCAGCAGCCAAGATATCCAGGGGACCTATAATTCACCCCTCCACTTT.

In the case of this clonotype: Compared with germline, one end of the junction differs, possibly owing to a read error. This chain connects TRBV5-1 to TRBJ2-3; weak D call: TRBD2 (5 bases). The CDR3 loop spans 15 amino acids. The germline V gene encodes CDR1 SGHRS and CDR2 YFSETQ. The CDR3 DNA is TGCGCCAGCAGCTTGGGCGGCTCTAGCACAGATACGCAGTGTTTT. It encodes CASSLGGSSTDTQCF.

V is TRBV29-1 and J is TRBJ2-2, with 10 bases aligning to TRBD2. V shed 1 base and J 8 bases; nucleotides not matched to a gene: 7. Germline loops: CDR1 SQVTM, CDR2 ANQGSEA. This CDR3 comprises 15 residues. CDR3: CSVEVAGGGLGELFF. Here the CDR3 DNA reads TGCAGCGTTGAAGTAGCGGGAGGAGGATTAGGGGAGCTGTTTTTT.

The chain links TRBV7-3 to TRBJ2-7, with 10 nucleotides matching TRBD2. CDR1 and CDR2 (germline): SGHTA, FQGTGA. CDR3 size: 16 residues. With 5 bases clipped from V and 5 bases from J, the junction kept 12 bases outside the gene matches. In nucleotides, the CDR3 is TGTGCCAGCAGCCCAACCCGGACTAGCGGTTTCCACGAGCAGTACTTC. Residues: CASSPTRTSGFHEQYF.

This clonotype was observed a handful of times. The genes are TRBV6-1 and TRBJ2-2; 9 bases are shared with TRBD2. After removal of 4 bases from V and 3 bases from J, the junction contained 3 bases not matched to a gene. Looked up from germline, CDR1 is MNHNS and CDR2 is SASEGT. This CDR3 spans 15 amino acids. The DNA for the CDR3 is TGTGCCAGCAGTGTTAGCGGGAGTGACACCGGGGAGCTGTTTTTT. This translates into CASSVSGSDTGELFF.

The chain combines TRBV4-1 with TRBJ2-7; D might be TRBD1 (7 bases). With 0 bases removed from V and 3 bases from J, the gap between germline ends came to 12 bases. Germline CDR1 and CDR2: MGHRA and YSYEKL. The length of the CDR3 is 15 residues. CDR3 in DNA: TGCGCCAGCAGCCAAGATCCAGGGGGAGGCTACGAGCAGTACTTC. Encoded protein: CASSQDPGGGYEQYF.

The chain employs TRBV4-1 and TRBJ2-7, with a possible D match to TRBD2 (5 bases). The germline V gene has CDR1 MGHRA and CDR2 YSYEKL. V was shortened by 0 bases and J by 3 bases, with 12 bases between the two germline ends. This CDR3 comprises 15 residues. In DNA, the CDR3 is TGCGCCAGCAGCCAAGACCGGTGGGAGCTCTACGAGCAGTACTTC. Protein product: CASSQDRWELYEQYF.